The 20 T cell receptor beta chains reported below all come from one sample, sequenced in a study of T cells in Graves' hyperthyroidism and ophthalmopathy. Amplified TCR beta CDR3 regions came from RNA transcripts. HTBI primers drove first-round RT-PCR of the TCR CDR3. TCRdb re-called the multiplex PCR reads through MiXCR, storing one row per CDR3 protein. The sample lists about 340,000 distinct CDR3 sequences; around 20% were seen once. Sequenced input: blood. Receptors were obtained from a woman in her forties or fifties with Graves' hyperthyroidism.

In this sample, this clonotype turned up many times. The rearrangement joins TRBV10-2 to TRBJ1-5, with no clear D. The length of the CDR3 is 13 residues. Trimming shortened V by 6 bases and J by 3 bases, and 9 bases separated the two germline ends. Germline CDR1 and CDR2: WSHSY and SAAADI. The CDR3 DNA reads TGCGCCAGCAGACCGGGCCCCAATCAGCCCCAGCATTTT. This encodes CASRPGPNQPQHF.

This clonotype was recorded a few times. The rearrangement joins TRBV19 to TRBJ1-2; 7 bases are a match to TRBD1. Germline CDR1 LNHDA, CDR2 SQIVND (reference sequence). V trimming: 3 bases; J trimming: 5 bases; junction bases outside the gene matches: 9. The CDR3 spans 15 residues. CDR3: CASSIGQVQGYGYTF. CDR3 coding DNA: TGTGCCAGTAGTATTGGACAGGTCCAGGGGTATGGCTACACCTTC.

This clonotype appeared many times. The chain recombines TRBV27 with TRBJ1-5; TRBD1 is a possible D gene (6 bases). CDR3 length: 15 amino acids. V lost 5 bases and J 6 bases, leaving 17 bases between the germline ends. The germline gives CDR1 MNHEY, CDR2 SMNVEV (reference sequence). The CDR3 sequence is CASSPDRTRIQPQHF. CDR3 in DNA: TGTGCCAGCAGTCCAGACAGGACGCGAATTCAGCCCCAGCATTTT.

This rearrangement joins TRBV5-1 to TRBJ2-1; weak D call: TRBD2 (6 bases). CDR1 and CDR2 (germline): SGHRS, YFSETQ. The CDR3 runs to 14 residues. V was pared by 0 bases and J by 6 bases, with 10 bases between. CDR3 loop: CASSLALAANEQFF. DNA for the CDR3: TGCGCCAGCAGCTTGGCCTTAGCGGCCAATGAGCAGTTCTTC.

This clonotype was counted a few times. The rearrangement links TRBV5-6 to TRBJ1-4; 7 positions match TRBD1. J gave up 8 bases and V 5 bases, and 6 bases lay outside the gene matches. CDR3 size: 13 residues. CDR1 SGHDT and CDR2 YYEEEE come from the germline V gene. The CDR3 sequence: CASSVGTAEKLFF. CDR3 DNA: TGTGCCAGCAGTGTTGGGACAGCCGAAAAACTGTTTTTT.

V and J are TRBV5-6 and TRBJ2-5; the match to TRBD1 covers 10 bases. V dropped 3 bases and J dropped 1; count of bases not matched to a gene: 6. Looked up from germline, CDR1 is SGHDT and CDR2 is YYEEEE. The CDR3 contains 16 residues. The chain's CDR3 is CASSWGTGATQETQYF. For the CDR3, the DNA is TGTGCCAGCAGCTGGGGGACAGGGGCCACCCAAGAGACCCAGTACTTC.

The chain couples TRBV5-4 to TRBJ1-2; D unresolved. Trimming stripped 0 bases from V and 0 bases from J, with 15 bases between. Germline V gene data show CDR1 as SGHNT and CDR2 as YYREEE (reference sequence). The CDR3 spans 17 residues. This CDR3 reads CASSLDGLTAPNYGYTF. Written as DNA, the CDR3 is TGTGCCAGCAGCTTGGACGGACTCACGGCGCCTAACTATGGCTACACCTTC.

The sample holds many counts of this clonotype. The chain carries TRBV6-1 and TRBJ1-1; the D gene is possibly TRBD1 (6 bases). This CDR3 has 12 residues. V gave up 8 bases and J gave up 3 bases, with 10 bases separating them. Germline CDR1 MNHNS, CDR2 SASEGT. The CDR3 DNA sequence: TGTGCCAGCGGAACAGGGTACACTGAAGCTTTCTTT. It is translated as CASGTGYTEAFF.

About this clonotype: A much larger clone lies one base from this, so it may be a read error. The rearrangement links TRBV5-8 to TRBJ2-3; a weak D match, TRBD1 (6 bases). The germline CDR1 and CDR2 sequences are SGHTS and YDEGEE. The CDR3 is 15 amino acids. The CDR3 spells CASSIGQPSTDTRYF. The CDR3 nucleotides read TGTGCCAGCAGCATAGGACAGCCTAGCACAGATACGCGGTATTTT.

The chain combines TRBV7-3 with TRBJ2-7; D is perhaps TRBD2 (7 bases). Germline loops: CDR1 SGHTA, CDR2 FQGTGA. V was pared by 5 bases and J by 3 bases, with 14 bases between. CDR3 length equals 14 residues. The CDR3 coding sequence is TGTGCCAGCAGCCCGAACGGGGGGCACTACGAGCAGTACTTC. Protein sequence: CASSPNGGHYEQYF.

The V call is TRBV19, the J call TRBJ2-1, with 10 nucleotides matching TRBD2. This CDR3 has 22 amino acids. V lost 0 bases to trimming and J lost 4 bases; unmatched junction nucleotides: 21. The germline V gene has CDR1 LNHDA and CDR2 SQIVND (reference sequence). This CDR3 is CASSIDPNTPGLATLLYNEQFF. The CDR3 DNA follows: TGTGCCAGTAGTATAGATCCCAACACTCCGGGACTAGCGACTCTCCTTTACAATGAGCAGTTCTTC.

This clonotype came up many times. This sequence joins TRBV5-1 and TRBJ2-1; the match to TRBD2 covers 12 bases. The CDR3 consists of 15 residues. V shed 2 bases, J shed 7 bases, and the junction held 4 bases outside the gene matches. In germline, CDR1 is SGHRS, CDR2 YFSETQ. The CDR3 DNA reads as TGCGCCAGCAGCTTAGGACTAGCGGGAAAAAATGAGCAGTTCTTC. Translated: CASSLGLAGKNEQFF. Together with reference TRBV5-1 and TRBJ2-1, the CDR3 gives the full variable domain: KAGVTQTPRYLIKTRGQQVTLSCSPISGHRSVSWYQQTPGQGLQFLFEYFSETQRNKGNFPGRFSGRQFSNSRSEMNVSTLELGDSALYLCASSLGLAGKNEQFFGPGTRLTVL.

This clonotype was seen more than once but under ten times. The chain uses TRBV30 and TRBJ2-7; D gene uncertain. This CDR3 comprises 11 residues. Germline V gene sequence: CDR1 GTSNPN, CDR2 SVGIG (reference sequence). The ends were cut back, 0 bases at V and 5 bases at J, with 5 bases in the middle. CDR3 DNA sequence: TGTGCCTGGAGTGTTCAAAACGAGCAGTACTTC. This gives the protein CAWSVQNEQYF.

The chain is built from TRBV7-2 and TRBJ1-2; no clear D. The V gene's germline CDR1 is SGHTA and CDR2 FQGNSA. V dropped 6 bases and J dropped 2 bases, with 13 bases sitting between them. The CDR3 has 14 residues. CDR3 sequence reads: CASSFTADNYGYTF. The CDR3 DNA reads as TGTGCCAGCAGTTTCACGGCAGACAACTATGGCTACACCTTC.

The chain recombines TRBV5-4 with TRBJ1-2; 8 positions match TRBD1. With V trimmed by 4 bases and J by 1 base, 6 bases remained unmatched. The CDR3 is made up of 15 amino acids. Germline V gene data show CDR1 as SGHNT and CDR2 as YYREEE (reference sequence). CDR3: CASSPRTGNNYGYTF. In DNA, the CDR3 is TGTGCCAGCAGCCCCCGGACAGGGAATAACTATGGCTACACCTTC.

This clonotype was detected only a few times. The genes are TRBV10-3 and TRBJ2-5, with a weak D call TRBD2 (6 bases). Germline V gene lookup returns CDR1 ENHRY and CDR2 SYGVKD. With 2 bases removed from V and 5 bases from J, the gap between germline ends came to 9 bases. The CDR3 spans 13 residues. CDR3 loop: CAISEGGMETQYF. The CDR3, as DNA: TGTGCCATCAGTGAGGGGGGGATGGAGACCCAGTACTTC.

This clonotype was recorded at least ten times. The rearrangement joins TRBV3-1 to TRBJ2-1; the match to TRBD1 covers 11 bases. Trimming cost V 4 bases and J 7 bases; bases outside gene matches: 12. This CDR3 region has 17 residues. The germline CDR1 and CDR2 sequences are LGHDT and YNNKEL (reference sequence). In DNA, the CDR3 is TGTGCCAGCAGCCCACTCCTGGGGACAGGGGGTCGAAATGAGCAGTTCTTC. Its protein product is CASSPLLGTGGRNEQFF.

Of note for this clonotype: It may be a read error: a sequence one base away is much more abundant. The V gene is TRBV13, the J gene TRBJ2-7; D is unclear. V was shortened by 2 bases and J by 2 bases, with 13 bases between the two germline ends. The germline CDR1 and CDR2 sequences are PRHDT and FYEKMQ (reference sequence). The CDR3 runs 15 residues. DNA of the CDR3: TGTGCCAGCAGCTTAAACCAGGCCCCTACCTACGAGCAGTACTTC. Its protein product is CASSLNQAPTYEQYF.

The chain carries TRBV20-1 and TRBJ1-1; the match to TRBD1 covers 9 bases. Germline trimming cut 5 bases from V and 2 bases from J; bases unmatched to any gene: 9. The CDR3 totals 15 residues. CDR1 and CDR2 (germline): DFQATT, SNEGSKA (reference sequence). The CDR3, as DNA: TGCAGTGCTCCCCTGGGGACAGGGTATAACACTGAAGCTTTCTTT. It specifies CSAPLGTGYNTEAFF.

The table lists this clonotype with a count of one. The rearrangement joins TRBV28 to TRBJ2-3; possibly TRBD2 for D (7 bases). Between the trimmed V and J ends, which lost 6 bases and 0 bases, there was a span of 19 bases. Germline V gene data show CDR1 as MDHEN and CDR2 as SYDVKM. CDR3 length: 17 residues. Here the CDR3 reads CASSPWVAGASTDTQYF. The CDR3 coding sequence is TGTGCCAGCAGCCCCTGGGTTGCGGGGGCTAGCACAGATACGCAGTATTTT.